The following is a TCR beta chain sequence with its context. Antigen: not known. V was shortened by 3 bases and J by 0 bases, with 16 bases between the two germline ends. Germline V CDR1 and CDR2: SGHNT, YYREEE (reference sequence). The CDR3 sequence is 16 residues long. Profiling relied on immunoSEQ multiplex PCR, and the TCRdb table lists in-frame clones only, not all of them. The data contain some 110,000 clones, roughly nine tenths of them seen just once; the ten biggest clones take up about 0.5%. This record belongs to a study of OX40 agonist ivuxolimab in advanced cancers. As for the study in general: Ivuxolimab, an agonist antibody against OX40 (CD134), was given to patients. The patients received ivuxolimab by intravenous route every 2 weeks at 0.01 to 10 mg/kg.

Study-wide findings and caveats: Low levels of normalized T-cell clonal expansion also appeared in some nonresponders.

The source was CD4+ or CD8+ T cells sorted from blood, collected in a trial of the OX40 agonist ivuxolimab. This receptor was taken from an adult with an advanced solid tumor such as melanoma, head and neck, liver or kidney cancer. This chain links TRBV5-4 with TRBJ2-7; the D gene could be TRBD1 or TRBD2 (5 bases each). CDR3 DNA sequence: TGTGCCAGCAGCTCGGACCCGGGACGGAGCTCCTACGAGCAGTACTTC. As protein: CASSSDPGRSSYEQYF. Looking up the rest from reference TRBV5-4 and TRBJ2-7 gives the full variable domain: ETGVTQSPTHLIKTRGQQVTLRCSSQSGHNTVSWYQQALGQGPQFIFQYYREEENGRGNFPPRFSGLQFPNYSSELNVNALELDDSALYLCASSSDPGRSSYEQYFGPGTRLTVT.